This T cell receptor (beta chain) was sequenced during a study of breast tumors, draining lymph nodes, adjacent tissues. Of note for this clonotype: The antigen is not known.

Via MiXCR, TCRdb re-called the multiplex PCR reads, giving one row per CDR3 protein. The repertoire includes under 300,000 distinct CDR3 sequences, less than 40% of them detected once, and approximately 3.6% sits in the top ten. Overall study results and limits: That most tumor T cells come from lymph nodes remained unproven. Most tumor T cells seemingly derive from lymph node, then expand in tumor.

Breast cancer patients provided tissue from their axillary draining lymph nodes. Specimen: axillary lymph node tissue. The receptor's source is a female donor with breast cancer. Some clones in this sample may be carry-over from other donors' samples.

The CDR3 DNA reads as TGTGCCAGTAGTGTTCGGACAGTTGAAAAACTGTTTTTT. Its protein product is CASSVRTVEKLFF. The chain recombines TRBV19 with TRBJ1-4; a weak D match, TRBD1 (6 bases). The CDR3 covers 13 residues. V was clipped by 5 bases and J by 7 bases, with 11 bases between them. Germline CDR1 is LNHDA and CDR2 is SQIVND (reference sequence).